This TCR beta chain was observed in a study of shared clonotypes between healthy human individuals. The CDR3 totals 13 residues. CDR1 is MDHEN and CDR2 is SYDVKM in the germline V gene. V was cut by 6 bases and J by 6 bases, with 12 bases left in between. This clone has at least ten counts. As originally analysed: Filtering differed, since immunoSEQ gave only junction sequences and no quality scores. Produced via immunoSEQ multiplex PCR; TCRdb's table is partial and in-frame only. Clone size and V and J calls were adopted from that table, with D and trimming inferred from the DNA. The sample yields hundreds of thousands of clones, around three quarters seen once. The unsorted samples took tens of millions of PBMCs to get genomic DNA.

The origin of this receptor is a middle-aged woman in good health. Some clones in this sample may be carry-over from other donors' samples. The chain couples TRBV28 to TRBJ2-4; D ambiguous. The sequenced sample was PBMCs. CDR3 in DNA: TGTGCCAGCAGGAGGAAATCAAGAAACATTCAGTACTTC. Its protein is CASRRKSRNIQYF.